This T cell receptor beta chain originates from a study of siplizumab effects on memory and regulatory T cells. About this clone itself: One junction end disagrees with the germline gene, perhaps due to a read error.

Only in-frame clones appear in the TCRdb table, and some are missing; sequencing was by immunoSEQ multiplex PCR. The table shows about 110,000 clones, with roughly 90% occurring only once. This sequence originates from a human donor in good health. The sequenced sample was CD4+ T cells sorted from blood.

DNA for the CDR3: TGCGCCAGCAGCCGTCCGGGATCACCGCCTGACTTT. It is translated as CASSRPGSPPDF. This chain connects TRBV4-1 to TRBJ1-6; D is uncertain. CDR3 length equals 12 residues. The germline gives CDR1 MGHRA, CDR2 YSYEKL.